Detailed here is one T cell receptor (beta chain). Per the authors' pipeline: How many nucleated cells were present was estimated from reference gene primer amplification. Clones were read by immunoSEQ multiplex PCR, and TCRdb kept only the in-frame ones, dropping some. V and J calls and clone size are those listed in that table; D and trimming were worked out from the DNA. The sample lists 350,000 or so clones, over 70% seen once, with almost 3% in the top ten. This sample is part of a study of blood T cell repertoires in COVID-19. The overall study: Whether acute or convalescent, the COVID-19 samples came from the United States, Italy and Spain. The cDNA or gDNA used as material had been derived from T cells, B-cell-depleted T cells, or PBMCs.

CDR1 is SGHRS and CDR2 is YFSETQ in the germline V gene. The CDR3 consists of 15 residues. The trim removed 2 bases at V and 2 bases at J, leaving 6 bases unmatched. The sample consisted of peripheral blood. The chain has TRBV5-1 and TRBJ1-1, with TRBD1 matching over 7 bases. The sequence came from a young man with active or convalescent COVID-19. CDR3 sequence: CASSLTGQINTEAFF. CDR3 nucleotide sequence: TGCGCCAGCAGCTTAACGGGACAGATCAACACTGAAGCTTTCTTT.